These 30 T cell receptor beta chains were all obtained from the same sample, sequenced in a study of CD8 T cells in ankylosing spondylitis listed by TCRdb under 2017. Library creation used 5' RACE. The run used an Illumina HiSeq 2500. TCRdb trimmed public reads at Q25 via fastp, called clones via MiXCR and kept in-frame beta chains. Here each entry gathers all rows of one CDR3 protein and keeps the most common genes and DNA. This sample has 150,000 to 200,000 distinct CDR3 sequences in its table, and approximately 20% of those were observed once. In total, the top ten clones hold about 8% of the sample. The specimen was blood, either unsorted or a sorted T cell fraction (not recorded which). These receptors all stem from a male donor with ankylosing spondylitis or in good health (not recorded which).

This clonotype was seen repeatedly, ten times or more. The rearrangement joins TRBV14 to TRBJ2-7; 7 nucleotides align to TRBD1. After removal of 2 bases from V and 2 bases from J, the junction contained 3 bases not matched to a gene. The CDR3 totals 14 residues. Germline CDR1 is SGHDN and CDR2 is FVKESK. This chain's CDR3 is CASSQRDSPYEQYF. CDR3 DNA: TGTGCCAGCAGCCAACGGGACAGCCCCTACGAGCAGTACTTC.

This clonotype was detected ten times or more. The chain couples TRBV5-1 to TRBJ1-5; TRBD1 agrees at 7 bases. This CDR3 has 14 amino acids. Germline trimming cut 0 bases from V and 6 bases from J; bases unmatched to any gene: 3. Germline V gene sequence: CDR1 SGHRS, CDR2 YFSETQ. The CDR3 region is CASSLGGGGQPQHF. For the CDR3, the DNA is TGCGCCAGCAGCTTGGGAGGGGGCGGTCAGCCCCAGCATTTT.

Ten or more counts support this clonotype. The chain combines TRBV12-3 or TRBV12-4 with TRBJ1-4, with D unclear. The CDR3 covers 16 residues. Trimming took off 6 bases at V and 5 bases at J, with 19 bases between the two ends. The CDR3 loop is CASSPRRGYSNEKLFF. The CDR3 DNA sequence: TGTGCCAGCAGCCCCAGGCGCGGCTACTCGAATGAAAAACTGTTTTTT.

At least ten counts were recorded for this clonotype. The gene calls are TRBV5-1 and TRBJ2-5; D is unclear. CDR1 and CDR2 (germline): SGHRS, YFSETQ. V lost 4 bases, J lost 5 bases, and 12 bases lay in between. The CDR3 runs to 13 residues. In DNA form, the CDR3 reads TGCGCCAGCAGCCTGACGATGGGCGAGACCCAGTACTTC. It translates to CASSLTMGETQYF.

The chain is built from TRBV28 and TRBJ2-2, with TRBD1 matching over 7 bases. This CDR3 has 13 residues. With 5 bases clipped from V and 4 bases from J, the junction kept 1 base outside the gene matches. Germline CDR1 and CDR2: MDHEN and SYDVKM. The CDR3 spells CASSAGGTGELFF. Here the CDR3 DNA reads TGTGCCAGCAGTGCAGGGGGCACCGGGGAGCTGTTTTTT. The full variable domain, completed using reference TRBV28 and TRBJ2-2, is DVKVTQSSRYLVKRTGEKVFLECVQDMDHENMFWYRQDPGLGLRLIYFSYDVKMKEKGDIPEGYSVSREKKERFSLILESASTNQTSMYLCASSAGGTGELFFGEGSRLTVL.

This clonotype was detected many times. CDR3 nucleotide sequence: TGCGCCAGCAGCGGACGCGGACTCTTGATCAATGAGCAGTTCTTC. The encoded protein is CASSGRGLLINEQFF. J is TRBJ2-1 and V is TRBV5-1, with a weak D call TRBD2 (5 bases). The germline gives CDR1 SGHRS, CDR2 YFSETQ. There are 15 residues in the CDR3. V lost 4 bases, J lost 6 bases, and 17 bases lay in between.

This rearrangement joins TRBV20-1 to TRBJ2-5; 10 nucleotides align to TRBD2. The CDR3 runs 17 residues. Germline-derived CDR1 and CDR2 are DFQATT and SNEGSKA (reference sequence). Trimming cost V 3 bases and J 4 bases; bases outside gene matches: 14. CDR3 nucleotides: TGCAGTGCTAGCCCCGGAGTAGCGGGAGGAGTTGCAGAGACCCAGTACTTC. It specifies CSASPGVAGGVAETQYF.

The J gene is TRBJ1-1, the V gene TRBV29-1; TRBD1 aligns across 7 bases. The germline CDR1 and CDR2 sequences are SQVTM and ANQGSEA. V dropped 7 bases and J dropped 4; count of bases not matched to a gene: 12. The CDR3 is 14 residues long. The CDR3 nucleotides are TGCAGCGCAAGAGGAGCCACAGGGGCCACTGAAGCTTTCTTT. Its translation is CSARGATGATEAFF.

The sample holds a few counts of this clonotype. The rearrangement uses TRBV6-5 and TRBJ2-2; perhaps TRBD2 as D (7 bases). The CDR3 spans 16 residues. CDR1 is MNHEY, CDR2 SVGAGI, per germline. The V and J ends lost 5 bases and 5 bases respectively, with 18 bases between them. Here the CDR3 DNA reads TGTGCCAGCAGTCGCCCGAGAAGGGGGGGAACCGGGGAGCTGTTTTTT. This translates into CASSRPRRGGTGELFF.

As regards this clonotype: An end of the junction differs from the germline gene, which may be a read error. CDR3 sequence reads: CCARITGQSPGANVLTF. The CDR3 DNA is TGCTGTGCTAGAATTACGGGACAGTCCCCGGGGGCCAACGTCCTGACTTTC. The chain is built from TRBV20-1 and TRBJ2-6; 7 bases fit TRBD1. The CDR3 is 17 amino acids. Germline-derived CDR1 and CDR2 are DFQATT and SNEGSKA (reference sequence).

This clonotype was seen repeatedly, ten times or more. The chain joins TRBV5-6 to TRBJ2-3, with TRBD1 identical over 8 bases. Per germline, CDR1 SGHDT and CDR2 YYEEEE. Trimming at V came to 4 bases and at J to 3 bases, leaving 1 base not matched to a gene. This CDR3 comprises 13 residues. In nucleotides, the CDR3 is TGTGCCAGCAGCGACAGGGGTACAGATACGCAGTATTTT. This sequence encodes CASSDRGTDTQYF.

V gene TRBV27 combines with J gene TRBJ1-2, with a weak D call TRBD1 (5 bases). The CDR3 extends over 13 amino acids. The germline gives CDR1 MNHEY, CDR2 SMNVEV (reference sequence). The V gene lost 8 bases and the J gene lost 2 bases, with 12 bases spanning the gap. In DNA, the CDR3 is TGTGCCAGCGGGGAGCCAGGGAACTATGGCTACACCTTC. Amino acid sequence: CASGEPGNYGYTF.

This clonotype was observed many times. This CDR3 is CASSLQGQAQYF. CDR3 coding DNA: TGTGCCAGCAGTTTACAAGGGCAGGCCCAGTACTTC. The rearrangement uses TRBV27 and TRBJ2-5; D not certain. V shed 2 bases and J shed 9 bases, with 10 bases lying between them. From germline, CDR1 is MNHEY and CDR2 SMNVEV (reference sequence). The CDR3 extends over 12 amino acids.

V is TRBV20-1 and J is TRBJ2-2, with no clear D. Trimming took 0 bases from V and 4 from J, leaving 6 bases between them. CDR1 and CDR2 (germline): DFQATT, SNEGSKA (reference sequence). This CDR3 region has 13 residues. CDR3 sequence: CSARDTSTGELFF. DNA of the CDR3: TGCAGTGCTAGAGATACTTCCACCGGGGAGCTGTTTTTT.

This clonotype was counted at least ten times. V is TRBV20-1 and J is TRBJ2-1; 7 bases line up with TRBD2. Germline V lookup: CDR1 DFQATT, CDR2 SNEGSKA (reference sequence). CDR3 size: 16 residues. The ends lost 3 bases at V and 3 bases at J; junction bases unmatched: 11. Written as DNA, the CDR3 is TGCAGTGCTAGCGGGCCTAGCGGACGAAGCTACAATGAGCAGTTCTTC. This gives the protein CSASGPSGRSYNEQFF.

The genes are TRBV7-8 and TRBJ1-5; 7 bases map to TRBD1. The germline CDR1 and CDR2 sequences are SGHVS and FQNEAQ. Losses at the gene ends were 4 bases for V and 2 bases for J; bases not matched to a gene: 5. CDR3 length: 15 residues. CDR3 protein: CASSSQGGRNQPQHF. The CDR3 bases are TGTGCCAGCAGCTCCCAGGGGGGACGCAATCAGCCCCAGCATTTT. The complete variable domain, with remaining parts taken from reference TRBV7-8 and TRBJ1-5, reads GAGVSQSPRYKVAKRGQDVALRCDPISGHVSLFWYQQALGQGPEFLTYFQNEAQLDKSGLPSDRFFAERPEGSVSTLKIQRTQQEDSAVYLCASSSQGGRNQPQHFGDGTRLSIL.

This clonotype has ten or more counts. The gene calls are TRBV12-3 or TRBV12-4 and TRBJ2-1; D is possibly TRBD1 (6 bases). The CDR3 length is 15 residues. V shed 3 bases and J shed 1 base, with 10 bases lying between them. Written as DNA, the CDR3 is TGTGCCAGCAGTTTCGGGCAGGGGTCCTACAATGAGCAGTTCTTC. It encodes CASSFGQGSYNEQFF.

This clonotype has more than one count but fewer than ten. The CDR3 sequence: CASRGTAEYNEQFF. As DNA, the CDR3 is TGTGCCAGCAGGGGGACAGCCGAATACAATGAGCAGTTCTTC. This chain connects TRBV6-1 to TRBJ2-1, with 7 positions matching TRBD1. Germline CDR1 and CDR2: MNHNS and SASEGT. V was clipped by 6 bases and J by 4 bases; unmatched bases: 6. This CDR3 spans 14 amino acids.

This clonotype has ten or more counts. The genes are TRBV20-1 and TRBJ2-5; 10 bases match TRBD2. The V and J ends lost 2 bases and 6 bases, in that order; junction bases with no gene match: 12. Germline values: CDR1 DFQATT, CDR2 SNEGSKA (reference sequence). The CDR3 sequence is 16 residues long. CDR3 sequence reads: CSARSVASGSIKTQYF. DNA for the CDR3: TGCAGTGCTAGAAGTGTAGCTAGCGGGAGTATAAAGACCCAGTACTTC.

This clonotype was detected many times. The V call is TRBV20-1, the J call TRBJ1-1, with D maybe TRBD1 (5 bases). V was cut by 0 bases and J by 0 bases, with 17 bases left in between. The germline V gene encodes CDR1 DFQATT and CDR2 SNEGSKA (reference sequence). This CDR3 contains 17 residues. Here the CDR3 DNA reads TGCAGTGCTAGAGAGGTGGGGGGTCTAGACATGAACACTGAAGCTTTCTTT. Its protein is CSAREVGGLDMNTEAFF.

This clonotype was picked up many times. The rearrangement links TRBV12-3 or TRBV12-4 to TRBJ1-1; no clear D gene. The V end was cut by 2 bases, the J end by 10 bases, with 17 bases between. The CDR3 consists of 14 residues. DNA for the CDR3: TGTGCCAGCAGTTTATGGACGGCTACAAGCGGAGCTTTCTTT. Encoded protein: CASSLWTATSGAFF.

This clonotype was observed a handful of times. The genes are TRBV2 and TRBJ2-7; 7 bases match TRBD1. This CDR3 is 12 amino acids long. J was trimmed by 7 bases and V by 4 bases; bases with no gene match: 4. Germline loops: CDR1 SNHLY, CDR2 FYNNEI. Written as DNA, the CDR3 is TGTGCCAGCAGTGCGACAGGGATAGAGCAGTACTTC. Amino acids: CASSATGIEQYF.

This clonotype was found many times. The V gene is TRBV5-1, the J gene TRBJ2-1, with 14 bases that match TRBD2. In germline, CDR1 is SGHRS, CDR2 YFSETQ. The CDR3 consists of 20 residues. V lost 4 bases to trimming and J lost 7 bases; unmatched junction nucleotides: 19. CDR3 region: CASSRGTVTGTSGRDNEQFF. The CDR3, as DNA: TGCGCCAGCAGCCGGGGGACTGTAACCGGGACTAGCGGGAGAGATAATGAGCAGTTCTTC.

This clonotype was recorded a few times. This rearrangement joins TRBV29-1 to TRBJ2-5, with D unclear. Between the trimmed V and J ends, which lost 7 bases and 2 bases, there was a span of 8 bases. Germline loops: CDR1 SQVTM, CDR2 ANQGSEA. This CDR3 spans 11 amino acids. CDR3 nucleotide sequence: TGCAGCGCGAGTGTGCAAGAGACCCAGTACTTC. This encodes CSASVQETQYF.

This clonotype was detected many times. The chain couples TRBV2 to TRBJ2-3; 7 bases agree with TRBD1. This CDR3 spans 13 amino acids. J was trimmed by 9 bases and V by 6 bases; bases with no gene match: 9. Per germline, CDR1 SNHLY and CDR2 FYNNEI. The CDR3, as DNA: TGTGCCAGCAGCCTCCTCGCACAGGGGACGCAGTATTTT. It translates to CASSLLAQGTQYF.

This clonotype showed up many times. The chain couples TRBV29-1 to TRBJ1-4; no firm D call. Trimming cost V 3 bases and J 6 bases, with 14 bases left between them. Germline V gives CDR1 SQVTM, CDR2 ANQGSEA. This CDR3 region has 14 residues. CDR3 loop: CSVERQRGDEKLFF. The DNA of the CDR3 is TGCAGCGTTGAGAGGCAGCGCGGTGATGAAAAACTGTTTTTT.

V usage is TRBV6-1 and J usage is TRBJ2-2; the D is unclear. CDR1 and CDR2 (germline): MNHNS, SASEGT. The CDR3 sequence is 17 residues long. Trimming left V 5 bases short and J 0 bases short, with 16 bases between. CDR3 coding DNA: TGTGCCAGCAGTCCGCGAGGAAGGTTCGCGAACACCGGGGAGCTGTTTTTT. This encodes CASSPRGRFANTGELFF.

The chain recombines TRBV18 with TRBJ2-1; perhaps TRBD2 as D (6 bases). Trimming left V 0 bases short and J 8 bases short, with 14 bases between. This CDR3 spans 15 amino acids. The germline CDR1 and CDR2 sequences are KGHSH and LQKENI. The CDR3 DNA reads TGTGCCAGCTCACCACCCGGAGGGGACGGGGATGAGCAGTTCTTC. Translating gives CASSPPGGDGDEQFF.

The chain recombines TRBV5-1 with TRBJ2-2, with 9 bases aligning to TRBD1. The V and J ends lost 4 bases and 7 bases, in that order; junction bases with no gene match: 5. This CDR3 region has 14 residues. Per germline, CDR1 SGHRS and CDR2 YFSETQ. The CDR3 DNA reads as TGCGCCAGCAGCGGGGGACAGGGCGTCGGGGAGCTGTTTTTT. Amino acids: CASSGGQGVGELFF.

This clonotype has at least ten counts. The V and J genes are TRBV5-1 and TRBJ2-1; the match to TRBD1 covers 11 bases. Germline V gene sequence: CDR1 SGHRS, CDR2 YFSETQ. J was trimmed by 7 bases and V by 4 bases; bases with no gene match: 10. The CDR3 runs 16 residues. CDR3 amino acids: CASSPRGQGARNEQFF. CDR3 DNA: TGCGCCAGCAGCCCAAGAGGACAGGGGGCGCGAAATGAGCAGTTCTTC.